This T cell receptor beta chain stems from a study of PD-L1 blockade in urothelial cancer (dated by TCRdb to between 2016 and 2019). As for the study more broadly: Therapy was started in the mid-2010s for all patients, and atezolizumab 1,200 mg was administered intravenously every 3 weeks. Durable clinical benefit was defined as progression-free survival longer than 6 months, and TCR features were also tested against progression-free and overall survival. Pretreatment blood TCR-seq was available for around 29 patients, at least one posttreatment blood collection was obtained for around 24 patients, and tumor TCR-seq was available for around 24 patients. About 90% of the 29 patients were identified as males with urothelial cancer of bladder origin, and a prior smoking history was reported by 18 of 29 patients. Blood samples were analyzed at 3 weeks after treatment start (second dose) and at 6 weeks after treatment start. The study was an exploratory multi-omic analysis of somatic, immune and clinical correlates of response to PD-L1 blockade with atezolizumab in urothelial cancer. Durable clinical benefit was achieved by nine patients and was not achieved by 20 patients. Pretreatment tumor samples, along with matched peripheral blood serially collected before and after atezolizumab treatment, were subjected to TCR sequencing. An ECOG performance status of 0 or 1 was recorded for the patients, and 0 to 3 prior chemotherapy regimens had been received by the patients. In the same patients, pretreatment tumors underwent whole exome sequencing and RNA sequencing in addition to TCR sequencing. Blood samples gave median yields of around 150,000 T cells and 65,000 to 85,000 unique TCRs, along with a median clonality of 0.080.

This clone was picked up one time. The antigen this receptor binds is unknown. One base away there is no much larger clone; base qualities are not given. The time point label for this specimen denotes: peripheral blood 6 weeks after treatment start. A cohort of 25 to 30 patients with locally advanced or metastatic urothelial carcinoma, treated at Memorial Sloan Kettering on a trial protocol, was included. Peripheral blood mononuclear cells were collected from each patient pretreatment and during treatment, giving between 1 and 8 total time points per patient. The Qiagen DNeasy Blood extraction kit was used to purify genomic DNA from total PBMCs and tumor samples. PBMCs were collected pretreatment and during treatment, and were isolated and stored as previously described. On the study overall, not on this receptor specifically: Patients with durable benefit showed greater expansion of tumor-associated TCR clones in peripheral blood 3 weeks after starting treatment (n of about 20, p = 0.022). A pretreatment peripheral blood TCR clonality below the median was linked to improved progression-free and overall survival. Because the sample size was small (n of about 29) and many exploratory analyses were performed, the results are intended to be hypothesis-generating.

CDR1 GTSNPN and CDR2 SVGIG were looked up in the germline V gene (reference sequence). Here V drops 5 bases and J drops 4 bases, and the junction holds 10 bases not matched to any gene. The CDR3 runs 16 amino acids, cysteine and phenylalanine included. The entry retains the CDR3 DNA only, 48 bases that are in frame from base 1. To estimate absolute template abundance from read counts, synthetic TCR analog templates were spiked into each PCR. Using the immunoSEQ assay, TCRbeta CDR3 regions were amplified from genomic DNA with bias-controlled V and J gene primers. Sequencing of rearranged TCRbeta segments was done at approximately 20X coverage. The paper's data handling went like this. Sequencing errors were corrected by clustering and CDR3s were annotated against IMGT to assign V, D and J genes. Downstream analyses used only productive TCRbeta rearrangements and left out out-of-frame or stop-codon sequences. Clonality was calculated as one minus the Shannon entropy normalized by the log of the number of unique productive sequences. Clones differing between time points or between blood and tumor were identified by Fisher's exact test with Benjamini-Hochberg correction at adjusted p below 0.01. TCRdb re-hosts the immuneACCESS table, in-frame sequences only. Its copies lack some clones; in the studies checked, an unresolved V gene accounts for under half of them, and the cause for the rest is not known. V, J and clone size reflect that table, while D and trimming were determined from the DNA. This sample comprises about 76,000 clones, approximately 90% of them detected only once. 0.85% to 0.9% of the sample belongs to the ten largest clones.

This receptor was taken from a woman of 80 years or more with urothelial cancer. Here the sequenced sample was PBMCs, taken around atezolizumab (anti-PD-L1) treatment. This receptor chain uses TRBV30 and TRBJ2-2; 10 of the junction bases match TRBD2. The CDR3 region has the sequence CAWGYSSGRSTGELFF. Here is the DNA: TGTGCCTGGGGGTACTCTAGCGGGAGATCCACCGGGGAGCTGTTTTTT. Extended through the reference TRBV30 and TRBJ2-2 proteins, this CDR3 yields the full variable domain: SQTIHQWPATLVQPVGSPLSLECTVEGTSNPNLYWYRQAAGRGLQLLFYSVGIGQISSEVPQNLSASRPQDRQFILSSKKLLLSDSGFYLCAWGYSSGRSTGELFFGEGSRLTVL.